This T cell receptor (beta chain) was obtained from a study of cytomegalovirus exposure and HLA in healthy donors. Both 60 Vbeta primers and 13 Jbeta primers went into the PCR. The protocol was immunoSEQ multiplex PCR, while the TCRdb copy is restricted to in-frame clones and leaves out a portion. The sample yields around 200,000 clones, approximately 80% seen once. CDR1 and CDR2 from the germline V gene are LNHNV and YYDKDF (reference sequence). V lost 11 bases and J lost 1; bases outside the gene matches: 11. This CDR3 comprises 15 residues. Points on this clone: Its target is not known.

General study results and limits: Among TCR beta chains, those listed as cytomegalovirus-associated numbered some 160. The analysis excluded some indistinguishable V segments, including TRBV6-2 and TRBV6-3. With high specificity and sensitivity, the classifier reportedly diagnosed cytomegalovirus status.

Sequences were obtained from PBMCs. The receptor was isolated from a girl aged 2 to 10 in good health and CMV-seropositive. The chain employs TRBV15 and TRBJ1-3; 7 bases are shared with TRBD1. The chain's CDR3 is CAVKGQGGSGNTIYF. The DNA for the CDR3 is TGTGCCGTCAAGGGCCAGGGGGGTTCTGGAAACACCATATATTTT.